The clone carrying this T cell receptor beta chain was counted at least ten times. The antigen remains undetermined. The record originates from a study of regulatory T cells in long-lasting Graves disease. Study-level background: Antithyroid drug use was under 3 months in newly diagnosed Graves' patients. General observations from the study: There were preferences for TRBV28, TRBJ1-2 and TRBJ2-5 in persistent disease.

Noted time point: newly diagnosed GD, antithyroid drugs for less than 3 months. With RNA extracted from PBMCs as input, the TCR library was made. CDR1 and CDR2 (germline): SGHRS, YFSETQ. This CDR3 has 17 amino acids. V shed 4 bases and J 1 base; nucleotides not matched to a gene: 13. Relying on iRepertoire HTBI primers and Arm-PCR of CDR3 regions, the team built TCR beta libraries. TCRdb called the multiplex PCR reads again in MiXCR, with one record for every CDR3 protein. Of 400,000 to 550,000 distinct CDR3 sequences listed, around 14% are singletons. The same sample was also used in a study of T cells in Graves' hyperthyroidism and ophthalmopathy. That work adds: Carried out on the TCR CDR3, a first-round RT-PCR used the HTBI primer set. Most thyroid clonotypes with frequency above 0.001 were detected in blood.

This sequence originates from a woman aged 30 to 39 with Graves disease. The sequencing here drew on peripheral blood mononuclear cells (PBMCs), taken at new diagnosis, from a patient treated with antithyroid drugs. This chain joins TRBV5-1 and TRBJ2-7; 8 bases map to TRBD2. The DNA for the CDR3 is TGCGCCAGCAGCCCCGACTTGACCGGGACTAGTTCCTACGAGCAGTACTTC. It yields the protein CASSPDLTGTSSYEQYF. Complete variable domain (other parts from reference TRBV5-1 and TRBJ2-7): KAGVTQTPRYLIKTRGQQVTLSCSPISGHRSVSWYQQTPGQGLQFLFEYFSETQRNKGNFPGRFSGRQFSNSRSEMNVSTLELGDSALYLCASSPDLTGTSSYEQYFGPGTRLTVT.